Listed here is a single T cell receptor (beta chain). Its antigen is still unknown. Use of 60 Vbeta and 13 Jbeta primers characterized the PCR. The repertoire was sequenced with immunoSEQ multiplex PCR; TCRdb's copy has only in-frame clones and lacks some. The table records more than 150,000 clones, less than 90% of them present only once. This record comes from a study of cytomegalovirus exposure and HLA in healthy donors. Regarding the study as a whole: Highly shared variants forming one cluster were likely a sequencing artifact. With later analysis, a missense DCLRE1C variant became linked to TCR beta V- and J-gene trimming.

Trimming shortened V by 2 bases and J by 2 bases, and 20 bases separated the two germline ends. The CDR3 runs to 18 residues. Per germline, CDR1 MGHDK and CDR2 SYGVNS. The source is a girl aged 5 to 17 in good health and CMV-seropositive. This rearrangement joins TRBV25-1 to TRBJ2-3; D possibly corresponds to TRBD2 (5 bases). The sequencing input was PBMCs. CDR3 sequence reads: CASSEKFLGGRFTDTQYF. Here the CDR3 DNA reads TGTGCCAGCAGTGAAAAATTTCTAGGAGGCCGGTTCACAGATACGCAGTATTTT.